This TCR beta chain comes out of a study of blood T cells in healthy people across ages. This CDR3 spans 16 amino acids. The germline gives CDR1 DFQATT, CDR2 SNEGSKA (reference sequence). V dropped 1 base and J dropped 0 bases, with 15 bases sitting between them. The donors, healthy Caucasians from Russia, were aged 6 to 90. For the second PCR, which ran for about 7 to 11 cycles, a sample-barcoded 5' primer and a J-beta primer mix were used. Each cDNA molecule, via a template-switch adaptor with 12 random nucleotides, was tagged. MiXCR, applied by TCRdb to the 5' RACE reads, yields one record per CDR3 protein. The sample holds fewer than 800,000 distinct CDR3 sequences, 20% to 25% seen once. In addition, the sample was reused for a study of T cells of mothers and their children. That work contributes: Reads recorded for TCR beta CDR3 numbered over 8 million per mother and several million per child.

The chain is built from TRBV20-1 and TRBJ1-2; unclear D gene. The specimen was blood. The TCR comes from a boy younger than 18 in good health. CDR3 DNA: TGCAGTGCTAGAGTCTGGGCGGGCCGAGCTAACTATGGCTACACCTTC. Its protein product is CSARVWAGRANYGYTF.